Below are 29 T cell receptor beta chains sequenced from a single sample in a study of T cell clones after liver transplantation. Libraries were prepared by immunoSEQ multiplex PCR; TCRdb keeps only in-frame clonotypes and omits some of them. The sample consists of some 75,000 clones, roughly 80% of them appearing once. The sequencing here drew on CD4+ T cells from blood, taken before liver transplant. The origin of the receptors is a human donor who received a liver transplant.

Only one count was recorded for this clone. This rearrangement joins TRBV11-1 to TRBJ1-4, with 7 bases identical to TRBD1. Looked up from germline, CDR1 is SGHAT and CDR2 is FQDESV (reference sequence). V trimming: 3 bases; J trimming: 3 bases; junction bases outside the gene matches: 7. The CDR3 sequence is 16 residues long. CDR3 amino acids: CASSFNGQEANEKLFF. The DNA of the CDR3 is TGTGCCAGCAGCTTCAACGGACAGGAGGCTAATGAAAAACTGTTTTTT.

This chain connects TRBV5-1 to TRBJ2-1; 8 bases fit TRBD2. Germline assignment: CDR1 SGHRS and CDR2 YFSETQ. The CDR3 is made up of 15 amino acids. J lost 7 bases, V lost 0 bases, and 6 bases had no gene match. This chain's CDR3 is CASSLAGLGSNEQFF. CDR3 sequence (DNA): TGCGCCAGCAGCTTGGCGGGACTAGGTTCAAATGAGCAGTTCTTC.

This clone was seen a few times. This CDR3 reads CASSLEDYGYTF. CDR3 nucleotide sequence: TGCGCCAGCAGCTTGGAGGACTATGGCTACACCTTC. The rearrangement links TRBV5-1 to TRBJ1-2; the D is unclear. V lost 0 bases, J lost 3 bases, and 3 bases lay in between. This CDR3 contains 12 residues. From germline, CDR1 is SGHRS and CDR2 YFSETQ. The full variable domain, rest sourced from reference TRBV5-1 and TRBJ1-2, is KAGVTQTPRYLIKTRGQQVTLSCSPISGHRSVSWYQQTPGQGLQFLFEYFSETQRNKGNFPGRFSGRQFSNSRSEMNVSTLELGDSALYLCASSLEDYGYTFGSGTRLTVV.

This chain connects TRBV4-3 to TRBJ2-3; 14 bases fit TRBD2. The CDR3 loop spans 20 amino acids. Trimming took 4 bases from V and 1 from J; bases not matched to a gene: 13. Germline values: CDR1 LGHNA, CDR2 YSLEER. This CDR3 reads CASSLQYGTSGSTRTDTQYF. Here the CDR3 DNA reads TGCGCCAGCAGCCTTCAGTATGGGACTAGCGGGAGTACCCGCACAGATACGCAGTATTTT.

This chain uses TRBV29-1 with TRBJ2-5, with D possibly matching TRBD1 (6 bases). The ends were cut back, 7 bases at V and 1 base at J, with 13 bases in the middle. Germline assignment: CDR1 SQVTM and CDR2 ANQGSEA. The CDR3 extends over 13 amino acids. For the CDR3, the DNA is TGCAGCGGTCTAACAGGGATCCAAGAGACCCAGTACTTC. Its protein product is CSGLTGIQETQYF.

The chain joins TRBV28 to TRBJ1-1; D is undetermined. The V gene's germline CDR1 is MDHEN and CDR2 SYDVKM. The CDR3 has 12 amino acids. Deletions cut 8 bases from V and 4 bases from J, with 11 bases between. As DNA, the CDR3 is TGTGCCAGCGACCAGCTAGGCACTGAAGCTTTCTTT. Protein: CASDQLGTEAFF.

The V gene is TRBV4-3, the J gene TRBJ2-1; TRBD2 matches at 7 bases. The junction had 13 bases not matched to a gene; V was cut back by 1 base and J by 4 bases. The CDR3 is 18 residues long. From germline, CDR1 is LGHNA and CDR2 YSLEER. In DNA, the CDR3 is TGCGCCAGCAGCCAAGGGAGGACGACTAGCATACGGTACAATGAGCAGTTCTTC. Translated, it gives CASSQGRTTSIRYNEQFF.

The chain recombines TRBV5-6 with TRBJ1-4, with no clear D. V was pared by 6 bases and J by 5 bases, with 14 bases between. Germline V gene sequence: CDR1 SGHDT, CDR2 YYEEEE. CDR3 length: 14 residues. The CDR3 reads CASKSMGENEKLFF. The CDR3 coding sequence is TGTGCCAGCAAATCCATGGGCGAAAATGAAAAACTGTTTTTT.

The rearrangement uses TRBV5-1 and TRBJ2-3, with 8 bases identical to TRBD1. CDR3 size: 16 residues. V gave up 2 bases and J gave up 2 bases; unmatched junction bases: 7. CDR1 and CDR2 (germline): SGHRS, YFSETQ. Here the CDR3 DNA reads TGCGCCAGCAGCTTCATGACAGGGGCCCTCACAGATACGCAGTATTTT. As protein: CASSFMTGALTDTQYF.

The V and J genes are TRBV5-6 and TRBJ1-5; D is possibly TRBD1 (5 bases). CDR1 and CDR2 from the germline V gene are SGHDT and YYEEEE. This CDR3 spans 17 amino acids. V was trimmed by 2 bases and J by 3 bases, leaving 18 bases between them. CDR3 sequence (DNA): TGTGCCAGCAGCTTATGGAGAGGGGAGTGGGACAATCAGCCCCAGCATTTT. Its translation is CASSLWRGEWDNQPQHF.

This chain connects TRBV20-1 to TRBJ1-1; possibly TRBD1 for D (6 bases). Trimming pared 3 bases from V and 10 bases from J, leaving 9 bases between. The CDR3 is made up of 10 amino acids. Germline CDR1 DFQATT, CDR2 SNEGSKA (reference sequence). CDR3: CSASNRVAFF. CDR3 in DNA: TGCAGTGCTAGTAACAGGGTAGCTTTCTTT.

The rearrangement uses TRBV19 and TRBJ2-3; TRBD2 agrees at 7 bases. After removal of 3 bases from V and 3 bases from J, the junction contained 6 bases not matched to a gene. The germline V gene has CDR1 LNHDA and CDR2 SQIVND (reference sequence). This CDR3 is 15 amino acids long. The CDR3 loop is CASSIGGVVTDTQYF. The CDR3 nucleotides read TGTGCCAGTAGTATTGGGGGGGTCGTGACAGATACGCAGTATTTT.

V is TRBV15 and J is TRBJ2-5, with D unresolved. CDR3 length equals 13 residues. The V end lost 4 bases, the J end lost 1 base, and 7 bases lay between the germline ends. Per the germline V gene, CDR1 is LNHNV and CDR2 is YYDKDF (reference sequence). DNA for the CDR3: TGTGCCACCAGCAAGCGACTCCAAGAGACCCAGTACTTC. Protein product: CATSKRLQETQYF.

In its sample, this clone was seen a few times. The V call is TRBV19, the J call TRBJ1-2; 7 nucleotides align to TRBD1. CDR3 length: 15 residues. Germline CDR1 LNHDA, CDR2 SQIVND (reference sequence). The ends lost 5 bases at V and 0 bases at J; junction bases unmatched: 6. CDR3 protein: CASSLIGTANYGYTF. CDR3 DNA sequence: TGTGCCAGTAGTCTGATCGGGACAGCTAACTATGGCTACACCTTC.

The table lists this clone with a count of one. The V gene is TRBV28, the J gene TRBJ1-1, with TRBD1 identical over 9 bases. This CDR3 is 14 amino acids long. V was pared by 6 bases and J by 5 bases, with 7 bases of the junction left unmatched. CDR1 MDHEN and CDR2 SYDVKM come from the germline V gene. CDR3 DNA sequence: TGTGCCAGCAGCACAGGACAGGGGAGGACTGAAGCTTTCTTT. This translates into CASSTGQGRTEAFF.

The J gene is TRBJ2-6, the V gene TRBV28, with D unclear. Germline V gene lookup returns CDR1 MDHEN and CDR2 SYDVKM. The ends were cut back, 7 bases at V and 0 bases at J, with 4 bases in the middle. This CDR3 has 13 residues. CDR3 sequence: CASTYSGANVLTF. CDR3 bases: TGTGCCAGCACCTACTCTGGGGCCAACGTCCTGACTTTC.

The V call is TRBV29-1, the J call TRBJ2-7; 10 bases match TRBD1. Germline V CDR1 and CDR2: SQVTM, ANQGSEA. CDR3 length: 15 residues. The V and J ends lost 5 bases and 5 bases, in that order; junction bases with no gene match: 12. The CDR3 coding sequence is TGCAGCGTTTTTACCGGGGGACAGGGGATCCACGAGCAGTACTTC. Translating it yields CSVFTGGQGIHEQYF.

This chain links TRBV6-6 with TRBJ2-7; TRBD2 matches 7 bases. This CDR3 has 16 amino acids. The V gene end was trimmed by 5 bases and the J gene end by 1 base; junction bases not matched to a gene: 11. The germline V gene has CDR1 MNHNY and CDR2 SVGAGI (reference sequence). The CDR3 DNA reads as TGTGCCAGCAGTCCCGTGGCGGGAGTGGGTTCCTACGAGCAGTACTTC. Protein: CASSPVAGVGSYEQYF.

The chain joins TRBV5-1 to TRBJ2-7; D unresolved. Germline V gene lookup returns CDR1 SGHRS and CDR2 YFSETQ. With 5 bases removed from V and 5 bases from J, the gap between germline ends came to 14 bases. The length of the CDR3 is 13 residues. CDR3 in DNA: TGCGCCAGCAGTTCCATGACGGATAACGAGCAGTACTTC. Its translation is CASSSMTDNEQYF.

V and J are TRBV2 and TRBJ2-4; D is tentatively TRBD1 or TRBD2 (5 bases each). The germline V gene encodes CDR1 SNHLY and CDR2 FYNNEI. V gave up 3 bases and J gave up 9 bases, with 15 bases separating them. The CDR3 totals 14 residues. The CDR3 here is CASSDLGDAGIQYF. DNA of the CDR3: TGTGCCAGCAGTGACCTAGGGGATGCGGGCATTCAGTACTTC. The full variable domain, its missing parts supplied by reference TRBV2 and TRBJ2-4, is EPEVTQTPSHQVTQMGQEVILRCVPISNHLYFYWYRQILGQKVEFLVSFYNNEISEKSEIFDDQFSVERPDGSNFTLKIRSTKLEDSAMYFCASSDLGDAGIQYFGAGTRLSVL.

The chain employs TRBV7-2 and TRBJ2-5, with TRBD2 matching over 11 bases. The CDR3 runs to 14 residues. Germline V gene lookup returns CDR1 SGHTA and CDR2 FQGNSA. Unmatched junction bases numbered 5, after V lost 6 bases and J lost 5 bases. Here the CDR3 reads CASRPSGRSETQYF. The CDR3, as DNA: TGTGCCAGCAGACCTAGCGGGAGGTCGGAGACCCAGTACTTC.

This clone has just one count. Relative to the germline gene, one junction end is altered; a read error may explain this. This chain joins TRBV20-1 and TRBJ2-4; the match to TRBD1 covers 9 bases. Germline V gives CDR1 DFQATT, CDR2 SNEGSKA (reference sequence). This CDR3 is built from 11 residues. The CDR3 sequence is CSAQYRGQEFF. CDR3 bases: TGCAGTGCCCAATACAGGGGGCAAGAATTTTTC.

The V gene is TRBV9, the J gene TRBJ1-2; TRBD1 aligns across 9 bases. After removal of 1 base from V and 1 base from J, the junction contained 5 bases not matched to a gene. Per the germline V gene, CDR1 is SGDLS and CDR2 is YYNGEE. The CDR3 extends over 16 amino acids. CDR3 DNA: TGTGCCAGCAGCGTATTCACGACAGGGGGTAACTATGGCTACACCTTC. It specifies CASSVFTTGGNYGYTF.

This chain connects TRBV18 to TRBJ1-1, with 9 bases lining up with TRBD1. Germline loops: CDR1 KGHSH, CDR2 LQKENI. V gave up 0 bases and J gave up 6 bases; unmatched junction bases: 5. The CDR3 is 15 amino acids. CDR3 residues: CASSPPNRGQPEAFF. The CDR3 coding sequence is TGTGCCAGCTCACCACCGAACAGGGGGCAGCCTGAAGCTTTCTTT.

The gene calls are TRBV7-2 and TRBJ1-4; D call uncertain. The V end lost 5 bases, the J end lost 8 bases, and 21 bases lay between the germline ends. This CDR3 region has 16 residues. Germline loops: CDR1 SGHTA, CDR2 FQGNSA. CDR3 region: CASSPAGLGVGEKLFF. CDR3 sequence (DNA): TGTGCCAGCAGCCCCGCAGGCCTGGGTGTGGGCGAAAAACTGTTTTTT.

This rearrangement joins TRBV7-2 to TRBJ2-3, with D perhaps matching TRBD2 (6 bases). Trimming shortened V by 0 bases and J by 4 bases, and 8 bases separated the two germline ends. CDR1 SGHTA and CDR2 FQGNSA come from the germline V gene. CDR3 length: 14 amino acids. In DNA form, the CDR3 reads TGTGCCAGCAGCTTAGCGGGACTCGCAGATACGCAGTATTTT. Translated, it gives CASSLAGLADTQYF.

The chain uses TRBV9 and TRBJ2-1; 12 bases fit TRBD2. V was pared by 3 bases and J by 5 bases, with 15 bases of the junction left unmatched. The CDR3 has 19 amino acids. Germline V lookup: CDR1 SGDLS, CDR2 YYNGEE. The CDR3 protein is CASSATLRTSGTLNNEQFF. The CDR3 DNA sequence: TGTGCCAGCAGCGCGACACTCAGGACTAGCGGGACTCTGAACAATGAGCAGTTCTTC.

This chain joins TRBV28 and TRBJ1-2; 7 bases align to TRBD1. CDR1 MDHEN and CDR2 SYDVKM come from the germline V gene. The trim removed 7 bases at V and 1 base at J, leaving 3 bases unmatched. CDR3 size: 13 residues. CDR3 sequence: CASIRDSNYGYTF. CDR3 DNA sequence: TGTGCCAGCATCAGGGACAGTAACTATGGCTACACCTTC.

V usage is TRBV5-6 and J usage is TRBJ1-2, with 8 bases aligning to TRBD1. In germline, CDR1 is SGHDT, CDR2 YYEEEE. Losses at the gene ends were 4 bases for V and 4 bases for J; bases not matched to a gene: 6. The CDR3 consists of 14 residues. As DNA, the CDR3 is TGTGCCAGCAGCCACCGGACAGGGAGCTATGGCTACACCTTC. Protein sequence: CASSHRTGSYGYTF.